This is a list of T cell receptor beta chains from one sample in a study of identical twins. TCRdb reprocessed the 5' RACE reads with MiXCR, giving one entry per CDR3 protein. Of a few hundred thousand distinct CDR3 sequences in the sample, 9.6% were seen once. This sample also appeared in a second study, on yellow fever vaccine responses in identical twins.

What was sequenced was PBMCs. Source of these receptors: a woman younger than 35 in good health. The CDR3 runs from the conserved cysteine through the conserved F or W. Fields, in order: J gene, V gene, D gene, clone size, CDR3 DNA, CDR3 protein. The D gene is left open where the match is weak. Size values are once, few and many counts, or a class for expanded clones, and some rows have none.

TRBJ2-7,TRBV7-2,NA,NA,TGTGCCAGCAGCGAAGAAAGGGTTTCTAACGAGCAGTACTTC,CASSEERVSNEQYF
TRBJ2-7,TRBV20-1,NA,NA,TGCAGTGCTAGAGATCGGGACCCACGAAAGTACGAGCAGTACTTC,CSARDRDPRKYEQYF
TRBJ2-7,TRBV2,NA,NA,TGTGCCAGCAGATTAATCGCAGGGATCGAGCAGTACTTC,CASRLIAGIEQYF
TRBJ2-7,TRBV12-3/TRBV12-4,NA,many,TGTGCCAGCAGCCGGCTGCACGAGCAGTACTTC,CASSRLHEQYF
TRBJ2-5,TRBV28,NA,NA,TGTGCCAGCAGTCTTCCTCCCCAGACGTGGGAGACCCAGTACTTC,CASSLPPQTWETQYF
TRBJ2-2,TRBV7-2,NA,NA,TGTGCCAGCAGCATCCCGGGGGGCCTGAACACCGGGGAGCTGTTTTTT,CASSIPGGLNTGELFF
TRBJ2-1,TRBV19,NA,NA,TGTGCCAGTAGTATCCAAAGGACGCTACATGAGCAGTTCTTC,CASSIQRTLHEQFF
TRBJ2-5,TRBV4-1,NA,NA,TGCGCCAGCAGCCAAGATCCGGAACAAGAGACCCAGTACTTC,CASSQDPEQETQYF
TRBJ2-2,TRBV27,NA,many,TGTGCCAGCAGTTTCTATAACACCGGGGAGCTGTTTTTT,CASSFYNTGELFF
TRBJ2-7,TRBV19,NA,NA,TGTGCCAGTAGTATGGGTGTCGGGAACAGCCTAACCTACGAGCAGTACTTC,CASSMGVGNSLTYEQYF
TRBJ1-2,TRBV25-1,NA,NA,TGTGCCAGCAGTGAGGGGGCAGGGAGGAGCTACACCTTC,CASSEGAGRSYTF
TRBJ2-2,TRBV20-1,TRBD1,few,TGCAGTGCTAGAGCTCCCAGGGGGACCGGGGAGCTGTTTTTT,CSARAPRGTGELFF
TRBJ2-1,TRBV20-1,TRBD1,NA,TGCAGTGCTAGATCACCGGGACAGGGTGGAAATGAGCAGTTCTTC,CSARSPGQGGNEQFF
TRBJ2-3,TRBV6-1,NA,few,TGTGCCAGCAGTGAGAGTAGCGGACGCACAGATACGCAGTATTTT,CASSESSGRTDTQYF
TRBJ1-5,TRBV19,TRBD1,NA,TGTGCCAGCACGGACAGGGGAGGTTTGCAGCCCCAGCATTTT,CASTDRGGLQPQHF
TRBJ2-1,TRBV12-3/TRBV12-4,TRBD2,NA,TGTGCCAGCACCCTACTAGCGGGAGGGCCCTATGAGCAGTTCTTC,CASTLLAGGPYEQFF
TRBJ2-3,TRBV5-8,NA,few,TGTGCCAGCACTCTCGATATAGGTCTAATCACAGATACGCAGTATTTT,CASTLDIGLITDTQYF
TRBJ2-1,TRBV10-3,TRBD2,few,TGTGCCATTCAGCGGGAGGGCAGAGGGAGGGAGCAGTTCTTC,CAIQREGRGREQFF
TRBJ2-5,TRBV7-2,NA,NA,TGTGCCAGCAGCTGGTACCAAGAGACCCAGTACTTC,CASSWYQETQYF
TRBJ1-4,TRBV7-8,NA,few,TGTGCCAGCAGCCTCGGCATGGCCTACGATAATGAAAAACTGTTTTTT,CASSLGMAYDNEKLFF